This T cell receptor beta chain was observed in a study of blood T cell repertoires in COVID-19. Study background: Researchers got acute and convalescent COVID-19 samples from the United States, Italy and Spain.

Per the authors' pipeline: Researchers report that nucleated cell counts were estimated from reference gene primer amplification. Generated by immunoSEQ multiplex PCR, the TCRdb table keeps only in-frame clones and is missing some. V and J calls and clone size follow that table, whereas D and trimming were derived from the DNA. The sample has around 280,000 clones; around nine tenths are singletons. The V and J ends lost 1 base and 5 bases respectively, with 11 bases between them. This CDR3 region has 14 residues. Germline-derived CDR1 and CDR2 are SGHVS and FQNEAQ. The chain combines TRBV7-8 with TRBJ1-2; D is possibly TRBD1 (6 bases). The TCR originated in a man aged 65 to 85 with acute or convalescent COVID-19. The sequenced material came from peripheral blood. In DNA form, the CDR3 reads TGTGCCAGCAGCTTAGGGACAGAGAATTATGGCTACACCTTC. This sequence encodes CASSLGTENYGYTF. The variable domain in full, with the rest retrieved from reference TRBV7-8 and TRBJ1-2, is GAGVSQSPRYKVAKRGQDVALRCDPISGHVSLFWYQQALGQGPEFLTYFQNEAQLDKSGLPSDRFFAERPEGSVSTLKIQRTQQEDSAVYLCASSLGTENYGYTFGSGTRLTVV.